Listed below are T cell receptor beta chains from one sample, sequenced in a study of early T cells in non-severe SARS-CoV-2 infection. Each CDR3 protein gets one entry after TCRdb re-called the 5' RACE reads with MiXCR. Among under 85,000 distinct CDR3 sequences listed, roughly 12% were seen once. This sample comprised whole blood, obtained at baseline. All receptors come from an adult who was a healthcare worker with PCR-confirmed SARS-CoV-2 infection or an uninfected control (not recorded which). The donor label of this sample is uncertain. Each CDR3 is given with its conserved first and last residue. D genes are given only for firm matches. Expanded clones get a size class; other rows say once, few or many, or leave the size out.

J gene	CDR3 length	V gene	D gene	clone size	CDR3 DNA	CDR3 protein
TRBJ1-2	11	TRBV19	.	.	TGTGCCAGTAGTATTGGGGGAGGCTACACCTTC	CASSIGGGYTF
TRBJ2-7	13	TRBV6-6	.	few	TGTGCCAGCAGTCCACCGCAGGTCTACGAGCAGTACTTC	CASSPPQVYEQYF
TRBJ2-3	16	TRBV5-4	TRBD1	.	TGTGCCAGCAGCGCGGGGACAGGGGGCGGCACAGATACGCAGTATTTT	CASSAGTGGGTDTQYF
TRBJ2-1	17	TRBV4-3	TRBD1	many	TGCGCCAGCAGCCAAGTGGGGACAGGGGACCTGGGGAATGAGCAGTTCTTC	CASSQVGTGDLGNEQFF
TRBJ2-7	12	TRBV5-5	.	.	TGTGCCAGCACTATCTTAGGGGTCGAGCAGTACTTC	CASTILGVEQYF
TRBJ1-2	16	TRBV6-2/TRBV6-3	.	.	TGTGCCAGCAGTCAGAGGCGAAGTACCTGGGTATACGGCTACACCTTC	CASSQRRSTWVYGYTF
TRBJ2-5	15	TRBV11-2	TRBD2	.	TGTGCCAGCAGCCCCATACTAGCGGTTGGGGAGACCCAGTACTTC	CASSPILAVGETQYF
TRBJ2-3	13	TRBV11-1	.	.	TGTGCCAGCAGCTTCCAGGGGAGAGATACGCAGTATTTT	CASSFQGRDTQYF
TRBJ1-4	14	TRBV27	.	.	TGTGCCACCAAAAACGTTGCAACTAATGAAAAACTGTTTTTT	CATKNVATNEKLFF
TRBJ2-2	11	TRBV12-3/TRBV12-4	.	.	TGTGCCAGCAGACAGACCTGGGAGCTGTTTTTT	CASRQTWELFF
TRBJ2-5	13	TRBV29-1	.	few	TGCAGCGTCGAGGACTGGACCCAAGAGACCCAGTACTTC	CSVEDWTQETQYF
TRBJ2-1	16	TRBV4-1	TRBD1	few	TGCGCCAGCAGCCAGACCGGGACAGCCACGTACAATGAGCAGTTCTTC	CASSQTGTATYNEQFF
TRBJ2-7	17	TRBV13	TRBD2	.	TGTGCCAGCAGCTTAGGTACTAGCGGGGGCCTCTCCTACGAGCAGTACTTC	CASSLGTSGGLSYEQYF
TRBJ2-4	17	TRBV10-3	TRBD2	.	TGTGCCATCAGTGACCCCTTAGGACTAGCGGGAGTTCACATTCAGTACTTC	CAISDPLGLAGVHIQYF
TRBJ2-3	16	TRBV7-6	.	many	TGTGCCAGCAGCCCCGCCGTGAGGGGGTCTCAGGATACGCAGTATTTT	CASSPAVRGSQDTQYF
TRBJ2-7	15	TRBV7-3	.	few	TGTGCCAGCAGCCCAAGAGCTAGCGCAACCTACGAGCAGTACTTC	CASSPRASATYEQYF
TRBJ2-7	15	TRBV6-2/TRBV6-3	.	many	TGTGCCAGCAGTTCTCCCGGGATCAGCTCCTACGAGCAGTACTTC	CASSSPGISSYEQYF
TRBJ2-7	14	TRBV14	TRBD2	many	TGTGCCAGCAGGGATCAGCGGGAGTTTGGCGAGCAGTACTTC	CASRDQREFGEQYF
TRBJ1-4	15	TRBV5-6	TRBD1	few	TGTGCCAGCAGCTCGGACAGGGGGCGGAATGAAAAACTGTTTTTT	CASSSDRGRNEKLFF
TRBJ1-1	15	TRBV4-1	.	many	TGCGCCAGCAGCCGACTAGCCTCGTTAAACACTGAAGCTTTCTTT	CASSRLASLNTEAFF
TRBJ2-1	15	TRBV10-3	TRBD2	.	TGTGCCATCAGGACAGCGGGAGGGGACTACAATGAGCAGTTCTTC	CAIRTAGGDYNEQFF
TRBJ2-3	14	TRBV10-3	TRBD1	few	TGTGCCATCAATGGAAGGGGGCGTAAGGATACGCAGTATTTT	CAINGRGRKDTQYF
TRBJ2-5	14	TRBV7-8	TRBD2	few	TGTGCCAGCAGCCCCGGGACTAGCAAAGAGACCCAGTACTTC	CASSPGTSKETQYF
TRBJ2-7	15	TRBV7-8	.	few	TGTGCCAGCAGCCAGGGACTGGGAAGAGGGAACGAGCAGTACTTC	CASSQGLGRGNEQYF
TRBJ2-1	15	TRBV6-4	TRBD2	.	TGTGCCAGCAGTGATGCTAGCGGGGTGTACAATGAGCAGTTCTTC	CASSDASGVYNEQFF
TRBJ2-2	11	TRBV25-1	.	.	TGTGCCAGCGCGGTTGGCGGGGAGCTGTTTTTT	CASAVGGELFF
TRBJ1-4	13	TRBV12-3/TRBV12-4	.	.	TGTGCCAGCAGTCCCGGACAGAGAGAAAAACTGTTTTTT	CASSPGQREKLFF
TRBJ2-1	15	TRBV10-2	TRBD2	few	TGCGCCAGCATTTTCACTAGCGGGGGCAACAATGAGCAGTTCTTC	CASIFTSGGNNEQFF
TRBJ2-2	12	TRBV7-6	.	.	TGTGCCAGCAGCCCAGGAACCGGGGAGCTGTTTTTT	CASSPGTGELFF
TRBJ2-3	16	TRBV4-2	TRBD2	.	TGTGCCAGCAGCCAACGAAGCGGGGAGCCCCCAGATACGCAGTATTTT	CASSQRSGEPPDTQYF
TRBJ2-3	13	TRBV12-3/TRBV12-4	.	few	TGTGCCAGCAGTTCAAGATCGGCGGATACGCAGTATTTT	CASSSRSADTQYF
TRBJ1-6	19	TRBV7-2	TRBD1	many	TGTGCCAGCAGCTTAACCGCCCGACAGGGGAGTTCCTATAATTCACCCCTCCACTTT	CASSLTARQGSSYNSPLHF
TRBJ2-7	13	TRBV29-1	.	few	TGCAGCGGCACTCCGGGACACTCCTACGAGCAGTACTTC	CSGTPGHSYEQYF
TRBJ1-2	15	TRBV6-2/TRBV6-3	.	many	TGTGCCAGCAGTTACTTTCGGGCTCCAGAGGATGGCTACACCTTC	CASSYFRAPEDGYTF
TRBJ2-5	13	TRBV7-7	.	once	TGTGCCAGCAGCCCGGCCCCGAGAGAGACCCAGTACTTC	CASSPAPRETQYF
TRBJ2-7	13	TRBV20-1	.	.	TGCAGTGCTAGCACAGGAAGGTACTACGAGCAGTACTTC	CSASTGRYYEQYF
TRBJ1-6	14	TRBV7-9	.	many	TGTGCCAGCAGCTTGGACTCCTATAATTCACCCCTCCACTTT	CASSLDSYNSPLHF
TRBJ1-4	13	TRBV12-3/TRBV12-4	TRBD1	.	TGTGCCAGCAGTCGGGGACAGCCGGGAAAACTGTTTTTT	CASSRGQPGKLFF
TRBJ2-6	17	TRBV2	TRBD1	.	TGTGCCAGCAGCAATGGACAGGTTATCTCTGGGGCCAACGTCCTGACTTTC	CASSNGQVISGANVLTF
TRBJ2-5	13	TRBV2	TRBD1	.	TGTGCCAGCAGCAGGGGGCTGGGGGAGACCCAGTACTTC	CASSRGLGETQYF
TRBJ2-7	15	TRBV11-1	.	few	TGTGCCAGCAGCTTAGGGACCTTCGGGGTCTACGAGCAGTACTTC	CASSLGTFGVYEQYF
TRBJ2-5	14	TRBV25-1	.	.	TGTGCCAGCAGTGATTTTTTGTCGGGGGAGACCCAGTACTTC	CASSDFLSGETQYF
TRBJ2-7	13	TRBV3-1	TRBD2	few	TGTGCCAGCAGCCCCGGACTAGCGAGGGAGCAGTACTTC	CASSPGLAREQYF
TRBJ2-3	15	TRBV7-3	TRBD2	.	TGTGCCAGCAGCGAAGCGGGAAGTAGTACAGATACGCAGTATTTT	CASSEAGSSTDTQYF
TRBJ2-2	16	TRBV18	.	.	TGTGCCAGCTCAACACCTGGACAGCGGAACACCGGGGAGCTGTTTTTT	CASSTPGQRNTGELFF
TRBJ2-7	20	TRBV11-2	TRBD2	few	TGTGCCAGCAGCTTACCGGACGGGACTAGCGGGGGTACCATTACCTACGAGCAGTACTTC	CASSLPDGTSGGTITYEQYF
TRBJ1-2	12	TRBV20-1	TRBD1	few	TGCAGTGCTGTCGGGACAGGGTATGGCTACACCTTC	CSAVGTGYGYTF
TRBJ1-5	17	TRBV15	TRBD1	few	TGTGCCACCAGCAGAGATCCACAGGGGGCAAGCAATCAGCCCCAGCATTTT	CATSRDPQGASNQPQHF